This T cell receptor (beta chain) was identified in a study of T cell responses to AZD1222 COVID-19 vaccine. The study, taken as a whole, reports: Most donors were white British and more were female, and clonal diversity was possibly underestimated.

V lost 6 bases and J 0 bases, leaving 9 bases between the germline ends. Germline assignment: CDR1 MNHEY and CDR2 SVGAGI. The CDR3 extends over 14 amino acids. Method: immunoSEQ multiplex PCR; TCRdb's copy keeps in-frame clones and lacks some. The table lists more than 110,000 clones, about 93% of them singletons, with approximately 5% in the top ten. About this clone itself: What it recognizes is unknown.

The sample was peripheral blood, taken on day 0 of AZD1222 vaccination. The J gene is TRBJ2-4, the V gene TRBV6-5; the D gene is possibly TRBD2 (6 bases). The receptor's source is an adult in good health. DNA of the CDR3: TGTGCCAGCAGGGAGGGACTAGCCAAAAACATTCAGTACTTC. Protein product: CASREGLAKNIQYF.